The 31 T cell receptor beta chains in this list originate from one sample, sequenced in a study of blood T cell repertoires in COVID-19 (dated by TCRdb to between 2020 and 2021). The library was generated by the immunoSEQ multiplex PCR assay. TCRdb limited this immuneACCESS table to in-frame rearrangements with V and J called. A share of clones is missing; checked studies link under half to unresolved V genes, and the rest is unexplained. This sample holds about 220,000 clones; 65% to 85% were observed only once. Approximately 6.5% of the sample belongs to the ten largest clones. Source material: PBMCs or T cells enriched from blood (not recorded which). The receptors derive from a woman aged 40 to 50 who had recovered from COVID-19.

This clone has more than one count but fewer than ten. The chain recombines TRBV5-4 with TRBJ2-1; 11 nucleotides align to TRBD2. The trim removed 4 bases at V and 9 bases at J, leaving 9 bases unmatched. The CDR3 extends over 15 amino acids. Germline-derived CDR1 and CDR2 are SGHNT and YYREEE (reference sequence). In nucleotides, the CDR3 is TGTGCCAGCAGCACCGGACTAGCGGGCCGGGGTGAGCAGTTCTTC. It translates to CASSTGLAGRGEQFF.

The rearrangement uses TRBV29-1 and TRBJ1-3; possible D gene TRBD1, 5 bases. The germline CDR1 and CDR2 sequences are SQVTM and ANQGSEA. The CDR3 has 13 residues. The CDR3 protein is CRLGGLSLNTIYF. The CDR3 coding sequence is TGCAGGCTGGGGGGGTTAAGCCTAAACACCATATATTTT.

V gene TRBV30 combines with J gene TRBJ2-7; 9 nucleotides match TRBD2. The CDR3 sequence is 15 residues long. V was clipped by 3 bases and J by 2 bases; unmatched bases: 8. Germline V gene sequence: CDR1 GTSNPN, CDR2 SVGIG (reference sequence). DNA for the CDR3: TGTGCCTGGAGCCCTAGCCTAGCGGGGACCTACGAGCAGTACTTC. Translating it yields CAWSPSLAGTYEQYF.

V gene TRBV27 combines with J gene TRBJ2-7, with 8 bases matching TRBD1. The CDR3 runs to 14 residues. Germline loops: CDR1 MNHEY, CDR2 SMNVEV (reference sequence). V dropped 7 bases and J dropped 1; count of bases not matched to a gene: 6. The CDR3 is CASTRGQGSYEQYF. In DNA form, the CDR3 reads TGTGCCAGCACTCGAGGACAGGGTTCCTACGAGCAGTACTTC.

The chain has TRBV6-5 and TRBJ1-5, with D uncertain. This CDR3 contains 14 residues. The V end was cut by 0 bases, the J end by 6 bases, with 9 bases between. Germline assignment: CDR1 MNHEY and CDR2 SVGAGI. The CDR3 DNA reads TGTGCCAGCAGTTACTCGACCGGCGGTCAGCCCCAGCATTTT. It translates to CASSYSTGGQPQHF.

The CDR3 nucleotides are TGCAGCGTGCCCGGACAGTTGTTGGAGACCCAGTACTTC. The encoded protein is CSVPGQLLETQYF. V usage is TRBV29-1 and J usage is TRBJ2-5; a weak D match, TRBD1 (6 bases). With 6 bases removed from V and 5 bases from J, the gap between germline ends came to 16 bases. CDR1 and CDR2 (germline): SQVTM, ANQGSEA. The CDR3 consists of 13 residues.

V gene TRBV12-5 combines with J gene TRBJ2-1; 10 nucleotides align to TRBD2. Germline V gene lookup returns CDR1 LGHNT and CDR2 FRNRAP. V dropped 6 bases and J dropped 8; count of bases not matched to a gene: 7. The length of the CDR3 is 14 residues. The CDR3 spells CASGPGLASDEQFF. CDR3 DNA: TGTGCTAGTGGGCCGGGACTAGCGAGCGATGAGCAGTTCTTC.

The V call is TRBV9, the J call TRBJ2-3; 9 bases fit TRBD1. CDR1 and CDR2 (germline): SGDLS, YYNGEE. J gave up 1 base and V 3 bases, and 3 bases lay outside the gene matches. CDR3 length: 15 amino acids. CDR3 residues: CASSARDRGTDTQYF. The CDR3 nucleotides are TGTGCCAGCAGCGCCCGGGACAGGGGCACAGATACGCAGTATTTT.

This chain joins TRBV9 and TRBJ2-3; D gene unclear. CDR1 and CDR2 from the germline V gene are SGDLS and YYNGEE. The CDR3 has 15 residues. Between the trimmed V and J ends, which lost 0 bases and 1 base, there was a span of 9 bases. Here the CDR3 reads CASSVASAGTDTQYF. The CDR3 coding sequence is TGTGCCAGCAGCGTAGCCTCGGCGGGCACAGATACGCAGTATTTT.

The chain is built from TRBV2 and TRBJ1-4, with D uncertain. The CDR3 length is 14 residues. Between the trimmed V and J ends, which lost 2 bases and 4 bases, there was a span of 8 bases. Germline CDR1 SNHLY, CDR2 FYNNEI. CDR3 sequence reads: CASSENSLNEKLFF. The CDR3 nucleotides are TGTGCCAGCAGTGAAAACAGCCTTAATGAAAAACTGTTTTTT.

This chain links TRBV7-9 with TRBJ1-4; TRBD1 matches 8 bases. Per germline, CDR1 SEHNR and CDR2 FQNEAQ (reference sequence). V shed 4 bases, J shed 5 bases, and the junction held 6 bases outside the gene matches. This CDR3 has 15 residues. The DNA for the CDR3 is TGTGCCAGCAGCTCCCCGGGACAGGTGAATGAAAAACTGTTTTTT. Amino acids: CASSSPGQVNEKLFF.

The genes are TRBV2 and TRBJ1-4; D unresolved. The V end lost 7 bases, the J end lost 4 bases, and 13 bases lay between the germline ends. Germline CDR1 is SNHLY and CDR2 is FYNNEI. The length of the CDR3 is 14 residues. The DNA for the CDR3 is TGTGCCAGCAAGGTCGGACTCATTAATGAAAAACTGTTTTTT. This codes for CASKVGLINEKLFF.

The rearrangement joins TRBV18 to TRBJ2-1; 9 bases map to TRBD2. This CDR3 spans 16 amino acids. CDR1 KGHSH and CDR2 LQKENI come from the germline V gene. With 3 bases clipped from V and 7 bases from J, the junction kept 10 bases outside the gene matches. CDR3 sequence: CASSPGGASGKNEQFF. As DNA, the CDR3 is TGTGCCAGCTCACCGGGGGGAGCTAGCGGGAAGAATGAGCAGTTCTTC.

This chain links TRBV6-5 with TRBJ2-1, with D perhaps matching TRBD2 (6 bases). Germline V gives CDR1 MNHEY, CDR2 SVGAGI. The CDR3 totals 14 residues. V was clipped by 6 bases and J by 10 bases, with 19 bases between them. CDR3 DNA: TGTGCCAGCAGCCTGCGGGGCTTCTCAGAAGAGCAGTTCTTC. Translated: CASSLRGFSEEQFF.

V usage is TRBV28 and J usage is TRBJ1-5; D call uncertain. Germline V gene lookup returns CDR1 MDHEN and CDR2 SYDVKM. V was shortened by 6 bases and J by 7 bases, with 19 bases between the two germline ends. The CDR3 sequence is 15 residues long. The DNA of the CDR3 is TGTGCCAGCAGCCAATTTGGACGGGGAATACAGCCCCAGCATTTT. Translation: CASSQFGRGIQPQHF.

The rearrangement links TRBV2 to TRBJ1-2; weak D call: TRBD1 (6 bases). CDR3 length: 15 residues. The germline gives CDR1 SNHLY, CDR2 FYNNEI. V dropped 11 bases and J dropped 3 bases, with 22 bases sitting between them. CDR3 in amino acids: CAESPGEQGHYGYTF. CDR3 sequence (DNA): TGTGCCGAGTCTCCAGGGGAACAGGGACACTATGGCTACACCTTC.

The chain combines TRBV19 with TRBJ1-5; the match to TRBD1 covers 8 bases. Germline V gene sequence: CDR1 LNHDA, CDR2 SQIVND (reference sequence). J gave up 9 bases and V 5 bases, and 6 bases lay outside the gene matches. This CDR3 comprises 13 residues. The CDR3 is CASSPGGGWPQHF. CDR3 nucleotides: TGTGCCAGTAGTCCAGGGGGCGGGTGGCCCCAGCATTTT.

The chain links TRBV6-1 to TRBJ2-3; TRBD2 aligns across 9 bases. Germline V gene data show CDR1 as MNHNS and CDR2 as SASEGT. The ends lost 2 bases at V and 4 bases at J; junction bases unmatched: 10. The CDR3 is 17 residues long. The CDR3: CASSEWGSGRGADTQYF. The CDR3 DNA follows: TGTGCCAGCAGTGAATGGGGTAGCGGGAGAGGGGCAGATACGCAGTATTTT.

The chain couples TRBV10-3 to TRBJ2-7; a weak D match, TRBD2 (7 bases). This CDR3 comprises 14 residues. Germline CDR1 ENHRY, CDR2 SYGVKD. V lost 0 bases and J 6 bases, leaving 12 bases between the germline ends. The CDR3 DNA reads as TGTGCCATCAGTGAGTCCTCAGGGGAGGGCGAGCAGTACGTC. This translates into CAISESSGEGEQYV.

V and J are TRBV2 and TRBJ2-1; 11 bases are shared with TRBD2. Looked up from germline, CDR1 is SNHLY and CDR2 is FYNNEI. Trimming cost V 5 bases and J 4 bases; bases outside gene matches: 4. The CDR3 spans 15 residues. The CDR3 loop is CASSPGTSGYNEQFF. CDR3 sequence (DNA): TGTGCCAGCAGTCCCGGGACTAGCGGTTACAATGAGCAGTTCTTC.

This CDR3 is CATSRDRGAYEQYV. DNA of the CDR3: TGTGCCACCAGCAGAGACAGGGGGGCCTACGAGCAGTACGTC. This chain uses TRBV15 with TRBJ2-7, with a possible D match to TRBD1 (7 bases). From germline, CDR1 is LNHNV and CDR2 YYDKDF (reference sequence). The CDR3 is made up of 14 amino acids. The ends were cut back, 0 bases at V and 2 bases at J, with 8 bases in the middle.

The rearrangement uses TRBV25-1 and TRBJ2-5, with 8 bases identical to TRBD2. CDR1 and CDR2 (germline): MGHDK, SYGVNS. This CDR3 is built from 16 residues. V lost 3 bases, J lost 7 bases, and 13 bases stayed unmatched. CDR3 sequence: CASSDLIGLAEGTQYF. The CDR3 nucleotides are TGTGCCAGCAGTGATCTTATTGGACTAGCCGAGGGGACCCAGTACTTC.

The chain recombines TRBV29-1 with TRBJ2-3; 8 bases are shared with TRBD1. This CDR3 has 19 residues. Germline CDR1 is SQVTM and CDR2 is ANQGSEA. The V gene end was trimmed by 2 bases and the J gene end by 1 base; junction bases not matched to a gene: 17. As DNA, the CDR3 is TGCAGCGTTGAATCTTCGGACAGGGATATTTGGCCTGGCACAGATACGCAGTATTTT. It translates to CSVESSDRDIWPGTDTQYF.

The CDR3 DNA sequence: TGTGCCAGCACCCTAGGGGAGGGCAGCGGGAGGTTCACCGGGGAGCTGTTTTTT. Its protein is CASTLGEGSGRFTGELFF. J is TRBJ2-2 and V is TRBV27; the match to TRBD2 covers 9 bases. The CDR3 totals 18 residues. CDR1 MNHEY and CDR2 SMNVEV come from the germline V gene (reference sequence). The V segment lost 7 bases and the J segment 4 bases; nucleotides outside the gene matches: 16.

The chain employs TRBV21-1 and TRBJ1-2. TRBV21-1 counts as a pseudogene. The CDR3 runs 14 residues. The CDR3 loop is CASSKRRQIYGYTF. CDR3 DNA sequence: TGTGCCAGCAGCAAACGGCGGCAGATTTATGGCTACACCTTC.

The chain joins TRBV30 to TRBJ2-1; D call uncertain. Trimming took off 0 bases at V and 10 bases at J, with 16 bases between the two ends. The germline gives CDR1 GTSNPN, CDR2 SVGIG (reference sequence). The CDR3 has 14 amino acids. DNA of the CDR3: TGTGCCTGGAGTGTTCAGATCGGAGTAGTAGAGCAGTTCTTC. It specifies CAWSVQIGVVEQFF.

CDR3 sequence: CAWSEQGLPNTEAFF. DNA of the CDR3: TGTGCCTGGAGTGAACAGGGCCTACCCAACACTGAAGCTTTCTTT. The chain employs TRBV30 and TRBJ1-1, with D possibly matching TRBD1 (6 bases). CDR3 size: 15 residues. The germline V gene has CDR1 GTSNPN and CDR2 SVGIG (reference sequence). V dropped 1 base and J dropped 2 bases, with 14 bases sitting between them.

The rearrangement joins TRBV5-1 to TRBJ2-3; TRBD1 is a possible D gene (7 bases). Per germline, CDR1 SGHRS and CDR2 YFSETQ. Trimming removed 2 bases from V and 1 base from J, with 17 bases in between. CDR3 size: 17 residues. CDR3 sequence: CASSLYRTGEGTDTQYF. CDR3 coding DNA: TGCGCCAGCAGCTTATACCGCACAGGGGAGGGCACAGATACGCAGTATTTT.

This chain joins TRBV3-1 (or the pseudogene TRBV3-2) and TRBJ2-7; possible D gene TRBD1, 6 bases. The germline V and J ends were trimmed by 5 bases and 7 bases, with 21 bases remaining between them. There are 15 residues in the CDR3. Germline CDR1 LGHDT, CDR2 YNNKEL (reference sequence). The CDR3 DNA is TGTGCCAGCAGCTCAAGCCGGGACACGTATCTAGAGCAGTACTTC. This translates into CASSSSRDTYLEQYF.

This clone occurred once. The V and J genes are TRBV6-5 and TRBJ1-1; D is uncertain. Looked up from germline, CDR1 is MNHEY and CDR2 is SVGAGI. The CDR3 contains 14 residues. Trimming left V 6 bases short and J 5 bases short, with 16 bases between. The DNA for the CDR3 is TGTGCCAGCAGGACCTTGGGAGCTGGGACTGAAGCTTTCTTT. Translated, it gives CASRTLGAGTEAFF.

This clone was seen a single time. This sequence joins TRBV11-2 and TRBJ2-4, with 7 bases lining up with TRBD1. Germline assignment: CDR1 SGHAT and CDR2 FQNNGV. The V and J ends lost 4 bases and 0 bases, in that order; junction bases with no gene match: 12. The CDR3 consists of 18 residues. This CDR3 is CASSSLRQGPLAKNIQYF. The CDR3 coding sequence is TGTGCCAGCAGCTCACTAAGACAGGGCCCGCTAGCCAAAAACATTCAGTACTTC.